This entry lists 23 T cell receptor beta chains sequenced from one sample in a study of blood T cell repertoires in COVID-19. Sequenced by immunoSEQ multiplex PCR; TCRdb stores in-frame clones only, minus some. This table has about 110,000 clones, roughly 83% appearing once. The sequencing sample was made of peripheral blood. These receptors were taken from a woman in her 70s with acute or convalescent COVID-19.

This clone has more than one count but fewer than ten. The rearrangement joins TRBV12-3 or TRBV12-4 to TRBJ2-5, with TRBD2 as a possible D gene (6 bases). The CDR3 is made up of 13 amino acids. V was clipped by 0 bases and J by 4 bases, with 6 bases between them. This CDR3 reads CASSLAGGETQYF. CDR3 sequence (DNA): TGTGCCAGCAGTTTAGCGGGGGGAGAGACCCAGTACTTC.

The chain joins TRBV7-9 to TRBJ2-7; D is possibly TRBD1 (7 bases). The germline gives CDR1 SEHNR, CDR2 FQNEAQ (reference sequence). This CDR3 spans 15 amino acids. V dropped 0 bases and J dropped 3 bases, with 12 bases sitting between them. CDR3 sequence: CASSLAGGQYYEQYF. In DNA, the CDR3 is TGTGCCAGCAGCTTAGCGGGGGGACAGTACTACGAGCAGTACTTC.

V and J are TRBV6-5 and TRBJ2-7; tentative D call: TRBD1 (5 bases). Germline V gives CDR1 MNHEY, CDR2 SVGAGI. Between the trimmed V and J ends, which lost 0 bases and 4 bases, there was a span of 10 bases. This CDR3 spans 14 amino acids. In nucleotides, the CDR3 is TGTGCCAGCAGTTACTCGTTAGGGGCATACGAGCAGTACTTC. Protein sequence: CASSYSLGAYEQYF.

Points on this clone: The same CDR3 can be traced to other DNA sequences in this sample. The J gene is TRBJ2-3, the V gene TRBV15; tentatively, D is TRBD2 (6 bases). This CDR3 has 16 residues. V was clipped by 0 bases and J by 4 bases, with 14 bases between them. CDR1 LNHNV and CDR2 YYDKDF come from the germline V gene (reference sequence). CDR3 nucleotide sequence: TGTGCCACCAGCAGAGACAGGGTAACGGGGGCAGATACGCAGTATTTT. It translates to CATSRDRVTGADTQYF.

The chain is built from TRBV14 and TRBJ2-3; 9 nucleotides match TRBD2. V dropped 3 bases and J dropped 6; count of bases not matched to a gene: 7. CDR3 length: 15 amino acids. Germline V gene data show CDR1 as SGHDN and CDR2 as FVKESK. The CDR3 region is CASSHRGLAGDTQYF. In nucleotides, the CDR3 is TGTGCCAGCAGCCACCGAGGCCTAGCGGGGGATACGCAGTATTTT.

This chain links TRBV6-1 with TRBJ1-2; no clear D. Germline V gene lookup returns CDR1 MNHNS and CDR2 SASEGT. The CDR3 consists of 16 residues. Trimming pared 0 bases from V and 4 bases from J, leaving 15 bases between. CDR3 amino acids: CASSEADPGDGYGYTF. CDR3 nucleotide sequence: TGTGCCAGCAGTGAAGCGGATCCCGGGGATGGCTATGGCTACACCTTC.

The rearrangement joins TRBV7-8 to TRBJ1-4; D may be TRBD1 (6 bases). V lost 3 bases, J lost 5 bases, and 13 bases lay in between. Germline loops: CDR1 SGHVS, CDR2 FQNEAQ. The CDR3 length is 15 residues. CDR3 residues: CASSFGLGANEKLFF. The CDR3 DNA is TGTGCCAGCAGCTTTGGGTTGGGGGCAAATGAAAAACTGTTTTTT.

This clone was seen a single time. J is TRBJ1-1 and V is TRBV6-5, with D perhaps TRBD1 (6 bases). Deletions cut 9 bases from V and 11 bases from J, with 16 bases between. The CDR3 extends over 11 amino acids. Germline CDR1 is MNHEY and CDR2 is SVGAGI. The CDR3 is CASRDMSEAFF. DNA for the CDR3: TGTGCCAGTAGGGACATGAGTGAGGCTTTCTTT.

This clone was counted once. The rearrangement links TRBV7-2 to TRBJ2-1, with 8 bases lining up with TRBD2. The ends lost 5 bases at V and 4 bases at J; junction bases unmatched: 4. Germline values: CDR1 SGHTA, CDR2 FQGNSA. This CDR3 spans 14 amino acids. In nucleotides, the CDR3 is TGTGCCAGCAGCCTAGGACTAGCTTACAATGAGCAGTTCTTC. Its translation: CASSLGLAYNEQFF.

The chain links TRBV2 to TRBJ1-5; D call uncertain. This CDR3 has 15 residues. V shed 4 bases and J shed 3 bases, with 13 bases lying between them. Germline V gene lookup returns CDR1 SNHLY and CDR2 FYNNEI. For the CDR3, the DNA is TGTGCCAGCAGTGTTCCACCGGGAACCAATCAGCCCCAGCATTTT. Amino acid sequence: CASSVPPGTNQPQHF. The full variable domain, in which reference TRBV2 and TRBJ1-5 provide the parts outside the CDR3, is EPEVTQTPSHQVTQMGQEVILRCVPISNHLYFYWYRQILGQKVEFLVSFYNNEISEKSEIFDDQFSVERPDGSNFTLKIRSTKLEDSAMYFCASSVPPGTNQPQHFGDGTRLSIL.

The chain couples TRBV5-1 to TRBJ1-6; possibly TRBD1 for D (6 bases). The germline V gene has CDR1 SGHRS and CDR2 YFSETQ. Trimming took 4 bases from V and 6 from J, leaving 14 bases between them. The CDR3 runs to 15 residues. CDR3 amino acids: CASSLGGPPNSPLHF. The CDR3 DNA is TGCGCCAGCAGCCTGGGGGGGCCTCCTAATTCACCCCTCCACTTT.

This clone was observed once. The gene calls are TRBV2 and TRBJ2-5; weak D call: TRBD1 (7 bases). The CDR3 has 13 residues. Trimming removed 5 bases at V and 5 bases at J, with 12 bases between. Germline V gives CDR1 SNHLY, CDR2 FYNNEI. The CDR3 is CASSQTGRETQYF. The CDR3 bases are TGTGCCAGCAGTCAGACAGGGAGGGAGACCCAGTACTTC.

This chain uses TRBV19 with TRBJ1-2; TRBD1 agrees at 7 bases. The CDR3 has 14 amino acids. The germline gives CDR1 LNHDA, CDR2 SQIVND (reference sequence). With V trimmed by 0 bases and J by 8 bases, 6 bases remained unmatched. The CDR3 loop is CASSIDSGQVGYTF. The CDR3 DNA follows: TGTGCCAGTAGTATAGACTCTGGACAGGTGGGCTACACCTTC.

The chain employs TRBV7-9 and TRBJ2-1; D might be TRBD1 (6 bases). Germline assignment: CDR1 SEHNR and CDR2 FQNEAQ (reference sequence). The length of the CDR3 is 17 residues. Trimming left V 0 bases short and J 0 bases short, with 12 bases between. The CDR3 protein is CASSLAWDTLSYNEQFF. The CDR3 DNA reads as TGTGCCAGCAGCTTAGCCTGGGACACACTCTCCTACAATGAGCAGTTCTTC.

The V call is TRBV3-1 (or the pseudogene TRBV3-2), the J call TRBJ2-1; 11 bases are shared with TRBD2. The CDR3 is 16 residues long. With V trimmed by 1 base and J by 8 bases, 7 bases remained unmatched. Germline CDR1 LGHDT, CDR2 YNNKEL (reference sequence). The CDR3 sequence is CASSQATSGGRDEQFF. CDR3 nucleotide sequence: TGTGCCAGCAGCCAAGCTACTAGCGGGGGTAGGGATGAGCAGTTCTTC.

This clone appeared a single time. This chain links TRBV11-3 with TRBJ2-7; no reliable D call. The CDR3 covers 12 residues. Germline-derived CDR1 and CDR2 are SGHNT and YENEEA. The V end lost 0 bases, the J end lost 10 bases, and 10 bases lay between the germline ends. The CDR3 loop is CASSLDLGPQYF. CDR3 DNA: TGTGCCAGCAGCTTAGATCTTGGCCCCCAGTACTTC.

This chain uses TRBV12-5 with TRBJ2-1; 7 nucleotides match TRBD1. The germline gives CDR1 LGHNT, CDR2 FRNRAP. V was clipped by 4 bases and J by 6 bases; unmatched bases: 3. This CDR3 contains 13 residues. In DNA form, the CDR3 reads TGTGCTAGTGGTTCCGGGACAGTCAATGAGCAGTTCTTC. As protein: CASGSGTVNEQFF. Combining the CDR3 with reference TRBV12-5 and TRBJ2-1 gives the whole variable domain DARVTQTPRHKVTEMGQEVTMRCQPILGHNTVFWYRQTMMQGLELLAYFRNRAPLDDSGMPKDRFSAEMPDATLATLKIQPSEPRDSAVYFCASGSGTVNEQFFGPGTRLTVL.

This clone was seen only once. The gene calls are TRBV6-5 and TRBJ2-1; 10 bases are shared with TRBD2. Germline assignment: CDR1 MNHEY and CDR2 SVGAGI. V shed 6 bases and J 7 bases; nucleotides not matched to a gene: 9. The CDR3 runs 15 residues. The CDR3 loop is CASRIPTSGKNEQFF. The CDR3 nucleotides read TGTGCCAGCAGGATCCCCACTAGCGGGAAGAATGAGCAGTTCTTC.

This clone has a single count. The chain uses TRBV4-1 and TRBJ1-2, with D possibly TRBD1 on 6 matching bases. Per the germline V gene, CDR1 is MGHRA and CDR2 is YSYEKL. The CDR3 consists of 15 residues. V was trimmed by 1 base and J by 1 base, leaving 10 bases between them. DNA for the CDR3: TGCGCCAGCAGCCAAGCCCGGACAGATAACTATGGCTACACCTTC. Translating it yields CASSQARTDNYGYTF.

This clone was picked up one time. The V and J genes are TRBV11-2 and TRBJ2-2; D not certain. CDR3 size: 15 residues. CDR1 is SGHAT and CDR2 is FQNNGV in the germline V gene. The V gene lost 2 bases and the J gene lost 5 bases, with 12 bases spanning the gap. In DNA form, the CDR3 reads TGTGCCAGCAGCTTATGGGCGAGACGTACCGGGGAGCTGTTTTTT. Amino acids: CASSLWARRTGELFF.

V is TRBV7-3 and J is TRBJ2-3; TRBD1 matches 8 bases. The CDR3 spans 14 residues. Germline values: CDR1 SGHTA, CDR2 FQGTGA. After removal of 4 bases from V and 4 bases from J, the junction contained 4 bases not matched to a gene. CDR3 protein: CASSSGQGSDTQYF. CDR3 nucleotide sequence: TGTGCCAGCAGCTCAGGACAGGGATCAGATACGCAGTATTTT.

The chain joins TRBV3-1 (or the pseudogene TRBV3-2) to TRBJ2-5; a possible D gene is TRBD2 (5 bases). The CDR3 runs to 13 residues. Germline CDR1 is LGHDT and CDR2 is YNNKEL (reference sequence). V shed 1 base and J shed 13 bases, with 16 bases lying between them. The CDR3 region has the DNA TGTGCCAGCAGCCAAGGAGGAGACGGGATCGGGTACTTC. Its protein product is CASSQGGDGIGYF.

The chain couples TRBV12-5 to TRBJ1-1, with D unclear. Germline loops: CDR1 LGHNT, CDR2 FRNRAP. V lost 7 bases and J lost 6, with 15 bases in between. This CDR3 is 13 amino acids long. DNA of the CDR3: TGTGCTAGTGATCCCGCGCCTAACGCTGAAGCTTTCTTT. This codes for CASDPAPNAEAFF.